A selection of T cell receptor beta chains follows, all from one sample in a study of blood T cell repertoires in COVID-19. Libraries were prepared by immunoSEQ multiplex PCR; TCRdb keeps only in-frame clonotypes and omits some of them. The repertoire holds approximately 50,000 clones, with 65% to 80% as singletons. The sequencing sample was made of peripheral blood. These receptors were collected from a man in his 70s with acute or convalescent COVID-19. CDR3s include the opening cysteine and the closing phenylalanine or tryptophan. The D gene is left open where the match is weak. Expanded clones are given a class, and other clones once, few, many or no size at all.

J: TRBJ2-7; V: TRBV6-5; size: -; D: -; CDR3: CAITDWTYEQYF; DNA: TGTGCCATCACGGACTGGACCTACGAGCAGTACTTC
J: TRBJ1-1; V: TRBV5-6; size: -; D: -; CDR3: CASSLAPGRNTEAFF; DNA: TGTGCCAGCAGCTTGGCCCCGGGGAGGAACACTGAAGCTTTCTTT
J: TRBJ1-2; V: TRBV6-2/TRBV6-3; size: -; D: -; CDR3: CASTPGRGYTF; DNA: TGTGCCAGCACCCCAGGGAGGGGCTACACCTTC
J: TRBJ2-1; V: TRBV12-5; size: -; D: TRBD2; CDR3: CASGLGIAGGPNEQFF; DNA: TGTGCTAGTGGTTTGGGAATAGCGGGAGGGCCCAATGAGCAGTTCTTC
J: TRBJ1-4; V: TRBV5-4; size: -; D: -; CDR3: CASSLQGGGEKLFF; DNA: TGTGCCAGCAGCTTACAGGGAGGGGGTGAAAAACTGTTTTTT
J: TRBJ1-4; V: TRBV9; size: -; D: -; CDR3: CASNKDTTNEKLFF; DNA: TGTGCCAGCAACAAGGACACCACTAATGAAAAACTGTTTTTT
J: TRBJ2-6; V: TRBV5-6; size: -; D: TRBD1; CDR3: CASSFRDRGRSGANVLTF; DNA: TGTGCCAGCAGTTTCCGGGACAGGGGCCGCTCTGGGGCCAACGTCCTGACTTTC
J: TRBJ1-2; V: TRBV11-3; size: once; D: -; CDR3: CASSSDRQGSYTF; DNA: TGTGCCAGCAGCTCCGACAGGCAAGGGAGCTACACCTTC
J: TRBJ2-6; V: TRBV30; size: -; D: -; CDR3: CATNGRGGANVLTF; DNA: TGTGCCACCAACGGGAGAGGTGGGGCCAACGTCCTGACTTTC
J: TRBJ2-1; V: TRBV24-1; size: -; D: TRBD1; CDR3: CATSDPTGGTDNEQFF; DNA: TGTGCCACCAGTGACCCGACAGGGGGCACGGACAATGAGCAGTTCTTC
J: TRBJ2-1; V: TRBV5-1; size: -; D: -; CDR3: CASSLGLRGNEQFF; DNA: TGCGCCAGCAGCTTGGGACTCAGGGGCAATGAGCAGTTCTTC
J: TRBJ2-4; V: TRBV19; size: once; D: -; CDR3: CASSPSQELAKNIQYF; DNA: TGTGCCAGTAGTCCTTCACAGGAACTAGCCAAAAACATTCAGTACTTC
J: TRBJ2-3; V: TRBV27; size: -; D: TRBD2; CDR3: CASRGLAGAGDTQYF; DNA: TGTGCCAGCAGGGGGCTAGCGGGGGCCGGAGATACGCAGTATTTT
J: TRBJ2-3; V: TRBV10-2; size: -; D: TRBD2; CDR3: CASREGGSLRFFF; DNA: TGCGCCAGCAGGGAGGGAGGGTCTCTTCGCTTTTTTTTT
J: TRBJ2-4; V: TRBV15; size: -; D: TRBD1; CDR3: CATSVRDRGTTLSKNIQYF; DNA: TGTGCCACCAGCGTCCGGGACAGGGGGACTACCCTTTCCAAAAACATTCAGTACTTC
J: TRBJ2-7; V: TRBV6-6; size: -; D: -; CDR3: CASRAGQHAYEQYF; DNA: TGTGCCAGCAGGGCCGGACAGCACGCCTACGAGCAGTACTTC
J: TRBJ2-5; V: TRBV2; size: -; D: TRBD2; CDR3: CASSVSGGRETQYF; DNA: TGTGCCAGCAGTGTTAGCGGGGGTCGAGAGACCCAGTACTTC
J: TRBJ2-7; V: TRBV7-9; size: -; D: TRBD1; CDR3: CASSYGTDYEQYF; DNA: TGTGCCAGCAGCTACGGGACAGACTACGAGCAGTACTTC
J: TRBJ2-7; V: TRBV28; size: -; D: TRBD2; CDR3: CASSESGGLFYEQYF; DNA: TGTGCCAGCAGCGAAAGCGGGGGCCTCTTCTACGAGCAGTACTTC
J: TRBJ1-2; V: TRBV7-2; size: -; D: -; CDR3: CASSQTGRNYGYTF; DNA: TGTGCCAGCAGCCAGACCGGGAGGAACTATGGCTACACCTTC
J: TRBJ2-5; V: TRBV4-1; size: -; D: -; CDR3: CASSFGLWYQETQYF; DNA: TGCGCCAGCAGTTTTGGGCTGTGGTACCAAGAGACCCAGTACTTC
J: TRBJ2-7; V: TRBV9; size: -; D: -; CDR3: CASSVVRVPYEQYF; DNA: TGTGCCAGCAGCGTAGTTCGCGTCCCCTACGAGCAGTACTTC
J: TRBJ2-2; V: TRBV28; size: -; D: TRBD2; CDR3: CASSLDLAGNTGELFF; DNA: TGTGCCAGCAGTTTGGATTTAGCGGGGAACACCGGGGAGCTGTTTTTT
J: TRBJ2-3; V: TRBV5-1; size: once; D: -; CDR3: CASSLADLPTDTQYF; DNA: TGCGCCAGCAGCTTGGCCGACTTACCCACAGATACGCAGTATTTT
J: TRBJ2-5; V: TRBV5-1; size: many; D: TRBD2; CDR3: CASSAFPGTSGGKETQYF; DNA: TGCGCCAGCAGCGCCTTTCCCGGGACTAGCGGGGGAAAAGAGACCCAGTACTTC
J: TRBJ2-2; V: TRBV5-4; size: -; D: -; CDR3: CASRPQGNTGELFF; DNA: TGTGCCAGCAGACCGCAGGGGAACACCGGGGAGCTGTTTTTT
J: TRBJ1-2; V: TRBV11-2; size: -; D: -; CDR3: CASSLPVEDFHGYTF; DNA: TGTGCCAGCAGCTTACCGGTAGAAGACTTTCATGGCTACACCTTC
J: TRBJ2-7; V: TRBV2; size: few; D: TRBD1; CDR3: CASSIDRAHEQYF; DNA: TGTGCCAGCAGTATTGACAGGGCCCACGAGCAGTACTTC
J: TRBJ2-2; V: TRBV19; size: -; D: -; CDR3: CASSSQHLAGELFF; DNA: TGTGCCAGTAGTAGTCAACATCTCGCCGGGGAGCTGTTTTTT
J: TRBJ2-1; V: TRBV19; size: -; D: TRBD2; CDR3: CASSIGTSPNEQFF; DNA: TGTGCCAGTAGTATCGGGACTAGCCCCAATGAGCAGTTCTTC
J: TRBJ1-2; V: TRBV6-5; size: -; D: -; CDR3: CASYNVQQNGYTF; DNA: TGTGCCAGCTATAACGTCCAACAGAACGGCTACACCTTC
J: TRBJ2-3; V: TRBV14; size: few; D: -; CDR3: CASSPYTSAGTDTQYF; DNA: TGTGCCAGCAGCCCGTACACCTCGGCGGGCACAGATACGCAGTATTTT
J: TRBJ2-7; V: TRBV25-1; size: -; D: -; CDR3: CASRSTVYEQYF; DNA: TGTGCCAGCAGATCTACAGTCTACGAGCAGTACTTC
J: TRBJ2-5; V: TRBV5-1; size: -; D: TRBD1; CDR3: CASSSTGGQTQYF; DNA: TGCGCCAGCAGCTCTACAGGGGGACAGACCCAGTACTTC
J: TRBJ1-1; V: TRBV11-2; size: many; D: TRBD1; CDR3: CASSLAGGATEAFF; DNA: TGTGCCAGCAGCTTAGCAGGGGGCGCGACTGAAGCTTTCTTT
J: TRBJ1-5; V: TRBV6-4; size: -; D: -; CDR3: CASSDSPPGANQPQHF; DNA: TGTGCCAGCAGTGACTCGCCGCCAGGCGCCAATCAGCCCCAGCATTTT
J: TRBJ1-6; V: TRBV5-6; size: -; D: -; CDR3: CASSLWVGLTNSPLHF; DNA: TGTGCCAGCAGCTTGTGGGTGGGACTTACCAATTCACCCCTCCACTTT
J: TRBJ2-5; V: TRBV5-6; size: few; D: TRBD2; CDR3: CASSLGGLAGVFGETQYF; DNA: TGTGCCAGCAGCTTGGGGGGACTAGCGGGAGTTTTTGGGGAGACCCAGTACTTC
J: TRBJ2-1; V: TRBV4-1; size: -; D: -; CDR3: CASSLSEYNEQFF; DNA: TGCGCCAGCAGCCTCTCCGAGTACAATGAGCAGTTCTTC
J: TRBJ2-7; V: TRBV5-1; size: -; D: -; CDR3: CASSLTAGPTYEQYF; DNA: TGCGCCAGCAGCTTGACCGCAGGCCCCACCTACGAGCAGTACTTC
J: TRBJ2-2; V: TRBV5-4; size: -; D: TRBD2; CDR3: CASNAGTSGSTGELFF; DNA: TGTGCCAGCAACGCCGGGACTAGCGGGAGTACCGGGGAGCTGTTTTTT
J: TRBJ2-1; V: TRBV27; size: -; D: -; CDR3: CASMYSGGNEQFF; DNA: TGTGCCAGCATGTACTCCGGGGGCAATGAGCAGTTCTTC
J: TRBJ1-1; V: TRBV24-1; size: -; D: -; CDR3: CATSDLTATVVGTEAFF; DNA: TGTGCCACCAGTGATTTGACGGCGACAGTGGTGGGCACTGAAGCTTTCTTT
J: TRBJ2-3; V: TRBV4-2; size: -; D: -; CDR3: CASSQAGGGVLTDTQYF; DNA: TGTGCCAGCAGCCAAGCCGGCGGCGGGGTGCTCACAGATACGCAGTATTTT
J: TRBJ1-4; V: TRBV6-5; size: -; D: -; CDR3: CASSYGAAGPNEKLFF; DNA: TGTGCCAGCAGTTACGGAGCGGCAGGTCCTAATGAAAAACTGTTTTTT
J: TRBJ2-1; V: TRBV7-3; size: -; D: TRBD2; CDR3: CASSRGLAEADEQFF; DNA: TGTGCCAGCAGCCGGGGACTAGCGGAGGCGGATGAGCAGTTCTTC